This TCR beta chain came from a study of blood T cells in healthy people across ages. On this clonotype: Its antigen is currently unknown.

Study observations and caveats: Changes seen in expanded clonotypes were possibly confounded by donor CMV status left unknown.

PCR was performed a second time for about 7 to 12 cycles using a sample-barcoded 5' primer and a J-beta primer mix. One entry per CDR3 protein, called by TCRdb with MiXCR from the 5' RACE reads. Here the sample spans 900,000 to 950,000 distinct CDR3 sequences, roughly 28% being singletons. V was clipped by 3 bases and J by 5 bases, with 15 bases between them. The CDR3 length is 14 residues. The germline CDR1 and CDR2 sequences are SQVTM and ANQGSEA. In addition, the sample was reused for a study of T cells of mothers and their children. That work adds: Study donors consisted of three healthy Caucasian mothers and their six children. Over 9 million reads per mother and some 3 million per child were obtained. Slightly, though not significantly, more overlap was seen in related than in unrelated mother-child pairs.

The sequencing input was blood. This chain connects TRBV29-1 to TRBJ2-3, with D perhaps matching TRBD1 or TRBD2 (6 bases each). This sequence originates from a woman aged 40 to 49 in good health. CDR3 region: CSVEPGARGDTQYF. In nucleotides, the CDR3 is TGCAGCGTTGAGCCGGGGGCGCGGGGAGATACGCAGTATTTT.